These 8 T cell receptor beta chains originate from one sample sequenced in a study of blood T cell repertoires in COVID-19. Generated by immunoSEQ multiplex PCR, the TCRdb table keeps only in-frame clones and is missing some. Of 300,000 to 400,000 clones in the sample, around 87% were seen once. The sequencing input was peripheral blood. These receptor sequences come from a woman between 50 and 59 years old with COVID-19, enrolled during active disease.

The chain uses TRBV9 and TRBJ1-2, with D perhaps TRBD1 (6 bases). This CDR3 is 14 amino acids long. Germline CDR1 reads SGDLS; CDR2 reads YYNGEE. The V gene lost 4 bases and the J gene lost 4 bases, with 14 bases spanning the gap. CDR3 DNA: TGTGCCAGCAGCACTTACAGGGTTTCCTATGGCTACACCTTC. It yields the protein CASSTYRVSYGYTF. The variable domain in full, completed from reference TRBV9 and TRBJ1-2, reads DSGVTQTPKHLITATGQRVTLRCSPRSGDLSVYWYQQSLDQGLQFLIQYYNGEERAKGNILERFSAQQFPDLHSELNLSSLELGDSALYFCASSTYRVSYGYTFGSGTRLTVV.

The chain combines TRBV6-2 or TRBV6-3 with TRBJ1-2, with a possible D match to TRBD1 (5 bases). This CDR3 region has 15 residues. The ends were cut back, 2 bases at V and 4 bases at J, with 14 bases in the middle. Germline V gives CDR1 MNHEY, CDR2 SVGEGT. In DNA, the CDR3 is TGTGCCAGCAGTTACCCCGGCCCCACAGGCTATGGCTACACCTTC. Its translation: CASSYPGPTGYGYTF.

The chain links TRBV18 to TRBJ1-4; D not certain. Trimming stripped 0 bases from V and 6 bases from J, with 11 bases between. This CDR3 comprises 15 residues. The V gene's germline CDR1 is KGHSH and CDR2 LQKENI. CDR3 amino acids: CASSPPAGFYEKLFF. CDR3 sequence (DNA): TGTGCCAGCTCACCACCCGCCGGGTTTTATGAAAAACTGTTTTTT.

The CDR3 nucleotides are TGTGCCACGCTACGAGGGCTGGGCACTGAAGCTTTCTTT. As protein: CATLRGLGTEAFF. The gene calls are TRBV6-5 and TRBJ1-1, with no clear D. V lost 10 bases and J lost 4, with 16 bases in between. Germline CDR1 and CDR2: MNHEY and SVGAGI. The CDR3 spans 13 residues.

CDR3 sequence reads: CASSQDRGNTIYF. DNA of the CDR3: TGTGCCAGCAGCCAAGACCGTGGAAACACCATATATTTT. J is TRBJ1-3 and V is TRBV3-1 (or the pseudogene TRBV3-2); D uncertain. Trimming took off 0 bases at V and 3 bases at J, with 3 bases between the two ends. From germline, CDR1 is LGHDT and CDR2 YNNKEL (reference sequence). The CDR3 is made up of 13 amino acids.

The V call is TRBV7-9, the J call TRBJ2-1; 12 bases are a match to TRBD2. Unmatched junction bases numbered 8, after V lost 6 bases and J lost 8 bases. CDR1 SEHNR and CDR2 FQNEAQ come from the germline V gene (reference sequence). The CDR3 loop spans 15 amino acids. The CDR3 region has the DNA TGTGCCAGCAGGAACCTAGCGGGAGGGCCTGATGAGCAGTTCTTC. This translates into CASRNLAGGPDEQFF.

The chain is built from TRBV30 and TRBJ1-5; 8 bases fit TRBD1. Trimming at V came to 2 bases and at J to 5 bases, leaving 5 bases not matched to a gene. Germline lookup yields CDR1 GTSNPN and CDR2 SVGIG (reference sequence). CDR3 size: 14 residues. CDR3 loop: CAWSRDRLDQPQHF. CDR3 DNA: TGTGCCTGGAGTCGGGACAGGCTCGATCAGCCCCAGCATTTT.

The chain has TRBV4-2 and TRBJ2-1, with TRBD1 as a possible D gene (5 bases). V shed 1 base and J shed 7 bases, with 14 bases lying between them. The CDR3 is made up of 15 amino acids. Per the germline V gene, CDR1 is LGHNA and CDR2 is YNFKEQ. The CDR3, as DNA: TGTGCCAGCAGCCAAGTGGAAGCGCAGGGTAATGAGCAGTTCTTC. This gives the protein CASSQVEAQGNEQFF.